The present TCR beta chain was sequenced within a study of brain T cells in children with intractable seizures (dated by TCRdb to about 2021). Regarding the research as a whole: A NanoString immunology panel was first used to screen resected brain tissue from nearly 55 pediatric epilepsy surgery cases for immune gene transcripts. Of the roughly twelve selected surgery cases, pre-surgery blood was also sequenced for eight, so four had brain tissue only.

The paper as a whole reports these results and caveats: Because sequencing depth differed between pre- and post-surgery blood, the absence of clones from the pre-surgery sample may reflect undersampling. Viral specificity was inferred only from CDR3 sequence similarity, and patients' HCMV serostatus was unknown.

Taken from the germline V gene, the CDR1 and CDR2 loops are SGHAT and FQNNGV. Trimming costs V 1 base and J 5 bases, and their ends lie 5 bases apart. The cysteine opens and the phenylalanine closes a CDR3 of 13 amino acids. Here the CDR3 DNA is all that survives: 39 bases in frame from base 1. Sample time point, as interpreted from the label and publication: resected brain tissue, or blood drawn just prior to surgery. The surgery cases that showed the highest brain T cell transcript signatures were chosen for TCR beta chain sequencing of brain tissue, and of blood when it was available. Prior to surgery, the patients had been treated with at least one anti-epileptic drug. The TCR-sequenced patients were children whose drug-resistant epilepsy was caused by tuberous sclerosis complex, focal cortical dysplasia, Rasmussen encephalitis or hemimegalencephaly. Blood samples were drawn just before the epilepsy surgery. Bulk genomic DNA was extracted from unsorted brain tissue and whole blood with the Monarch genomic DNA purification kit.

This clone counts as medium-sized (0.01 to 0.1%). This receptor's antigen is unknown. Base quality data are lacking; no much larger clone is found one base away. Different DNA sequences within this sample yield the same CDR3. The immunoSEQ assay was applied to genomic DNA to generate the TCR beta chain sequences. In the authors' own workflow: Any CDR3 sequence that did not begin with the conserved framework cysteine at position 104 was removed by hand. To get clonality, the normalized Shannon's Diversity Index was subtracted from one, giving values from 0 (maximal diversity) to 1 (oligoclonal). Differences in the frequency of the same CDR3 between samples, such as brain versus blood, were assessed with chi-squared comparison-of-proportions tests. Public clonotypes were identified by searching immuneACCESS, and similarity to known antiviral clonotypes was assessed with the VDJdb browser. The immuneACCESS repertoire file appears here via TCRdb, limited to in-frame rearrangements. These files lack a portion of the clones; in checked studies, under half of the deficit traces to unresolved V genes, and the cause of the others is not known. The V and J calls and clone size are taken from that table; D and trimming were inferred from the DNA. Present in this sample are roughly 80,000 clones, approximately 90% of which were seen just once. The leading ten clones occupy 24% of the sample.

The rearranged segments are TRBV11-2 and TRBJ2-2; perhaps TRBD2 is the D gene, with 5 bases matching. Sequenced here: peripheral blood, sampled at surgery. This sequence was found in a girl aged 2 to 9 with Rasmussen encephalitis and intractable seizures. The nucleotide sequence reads TGTGCCAGCAGCTTAGCGGGAACCGGGGAGCTGTTTTTT. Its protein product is CASSLAGTGELFF.